This entry lists 2 T cell receptor beta chains sequenced from one sample in a study of breast tumors, draining lymph nodes, adjacent tissues. Breast cancer patients provided tissue from their axillary draining lymph nodes. TCRdb fed the multiplex PCR reads into MiXCR, producing one record per CDR3 protein. The sample lists 150,000 or so distinct CDR3 sequences; 30% to 35% were seen once. The sample was axillary lymph node tissue. All receptors derive from a female donor with breast cancer. Some clones in this sample may be carry-over from other donors' samples.

This clonotype showed up many times. The CDR3 loop is CASSLAPRNEQYF. CDR3 in DNA: TGCGCCAGCAGCTTGGCCCCCAGGAACGAGCAGTACTTC. The chain couples TRBV5-1 to TRBJ2-7; D not resolved. Per germline, CDR1 SGHRS and CDR2 YFSETQ. The CDR3 sequence is 13 residues long. V lost 0 bases to trimming and J lost 5 bases, with 9 bases between them.

This clonotype was found many times. The V call is TRBV12-3 or TRBV12-4, the J call TRBJ2-7; D may be TRBD1 (5 bases). There are 13 residues in the CDR3. V was shortened by 3 bases and J by 5 bases, with 11 bases between the two germline ends. CDR3 in DNA: TGTGCCAGCAGTTTGCGCAGGGCCGACGAGCAGTACTTC. Residues: CASSLRRADEQYF.